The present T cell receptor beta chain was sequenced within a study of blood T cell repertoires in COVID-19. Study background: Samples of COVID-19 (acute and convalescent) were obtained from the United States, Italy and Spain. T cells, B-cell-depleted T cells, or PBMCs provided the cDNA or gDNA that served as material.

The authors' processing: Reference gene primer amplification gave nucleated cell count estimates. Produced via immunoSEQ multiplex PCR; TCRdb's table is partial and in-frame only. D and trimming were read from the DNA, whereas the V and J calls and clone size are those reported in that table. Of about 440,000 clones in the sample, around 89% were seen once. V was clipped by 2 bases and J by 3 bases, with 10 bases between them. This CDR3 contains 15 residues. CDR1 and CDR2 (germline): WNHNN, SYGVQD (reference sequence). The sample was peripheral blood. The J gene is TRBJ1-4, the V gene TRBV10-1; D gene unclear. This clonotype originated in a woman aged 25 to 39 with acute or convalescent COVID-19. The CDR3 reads CASSEDGNSNEKLFF. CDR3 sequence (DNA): TGCGCCAGCAGTGAGGACGGGAACTCTAATGAAAAACTGTTTTTT.